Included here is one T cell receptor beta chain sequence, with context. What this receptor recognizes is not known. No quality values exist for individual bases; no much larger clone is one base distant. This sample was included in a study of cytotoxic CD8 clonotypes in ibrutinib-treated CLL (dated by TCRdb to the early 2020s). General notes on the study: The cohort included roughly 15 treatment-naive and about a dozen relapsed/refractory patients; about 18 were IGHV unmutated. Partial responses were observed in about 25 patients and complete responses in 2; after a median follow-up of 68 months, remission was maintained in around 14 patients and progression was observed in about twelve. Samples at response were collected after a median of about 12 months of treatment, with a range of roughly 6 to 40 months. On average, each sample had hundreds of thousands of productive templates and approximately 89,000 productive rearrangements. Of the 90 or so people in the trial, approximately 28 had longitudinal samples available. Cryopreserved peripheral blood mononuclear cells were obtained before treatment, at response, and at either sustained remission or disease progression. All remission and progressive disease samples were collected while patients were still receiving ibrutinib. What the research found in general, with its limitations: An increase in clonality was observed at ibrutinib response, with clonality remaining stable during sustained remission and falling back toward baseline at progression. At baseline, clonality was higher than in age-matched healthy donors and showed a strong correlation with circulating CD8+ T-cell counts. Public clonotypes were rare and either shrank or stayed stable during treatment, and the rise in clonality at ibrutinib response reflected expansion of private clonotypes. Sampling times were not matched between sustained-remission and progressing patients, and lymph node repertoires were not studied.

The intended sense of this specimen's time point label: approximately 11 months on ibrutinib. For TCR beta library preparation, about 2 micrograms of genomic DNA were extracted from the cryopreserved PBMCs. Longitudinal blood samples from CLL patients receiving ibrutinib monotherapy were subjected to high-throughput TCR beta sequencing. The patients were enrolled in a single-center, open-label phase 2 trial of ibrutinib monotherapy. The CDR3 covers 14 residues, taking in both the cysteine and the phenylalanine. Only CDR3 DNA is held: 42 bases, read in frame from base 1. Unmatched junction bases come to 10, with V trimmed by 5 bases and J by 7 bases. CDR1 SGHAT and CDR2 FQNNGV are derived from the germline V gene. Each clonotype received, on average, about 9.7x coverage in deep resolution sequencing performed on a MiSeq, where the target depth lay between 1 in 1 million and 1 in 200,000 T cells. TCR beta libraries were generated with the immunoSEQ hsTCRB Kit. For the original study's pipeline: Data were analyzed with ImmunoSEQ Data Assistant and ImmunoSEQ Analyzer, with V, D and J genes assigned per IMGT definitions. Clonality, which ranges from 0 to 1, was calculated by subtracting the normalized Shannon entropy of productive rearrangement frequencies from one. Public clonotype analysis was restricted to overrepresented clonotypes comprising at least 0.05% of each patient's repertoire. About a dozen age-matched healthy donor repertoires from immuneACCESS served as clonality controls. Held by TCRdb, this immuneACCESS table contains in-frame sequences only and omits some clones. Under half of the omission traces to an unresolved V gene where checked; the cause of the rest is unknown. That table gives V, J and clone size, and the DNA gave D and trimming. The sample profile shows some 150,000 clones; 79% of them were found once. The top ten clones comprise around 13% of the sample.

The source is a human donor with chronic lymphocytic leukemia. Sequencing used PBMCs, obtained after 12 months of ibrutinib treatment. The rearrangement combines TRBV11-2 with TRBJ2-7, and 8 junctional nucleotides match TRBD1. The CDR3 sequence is CASSTTPRGLEQYF. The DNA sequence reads TGTGCCAGCAGCACCACCCCCAGGGGGCTGGAGCAGTACTTC.